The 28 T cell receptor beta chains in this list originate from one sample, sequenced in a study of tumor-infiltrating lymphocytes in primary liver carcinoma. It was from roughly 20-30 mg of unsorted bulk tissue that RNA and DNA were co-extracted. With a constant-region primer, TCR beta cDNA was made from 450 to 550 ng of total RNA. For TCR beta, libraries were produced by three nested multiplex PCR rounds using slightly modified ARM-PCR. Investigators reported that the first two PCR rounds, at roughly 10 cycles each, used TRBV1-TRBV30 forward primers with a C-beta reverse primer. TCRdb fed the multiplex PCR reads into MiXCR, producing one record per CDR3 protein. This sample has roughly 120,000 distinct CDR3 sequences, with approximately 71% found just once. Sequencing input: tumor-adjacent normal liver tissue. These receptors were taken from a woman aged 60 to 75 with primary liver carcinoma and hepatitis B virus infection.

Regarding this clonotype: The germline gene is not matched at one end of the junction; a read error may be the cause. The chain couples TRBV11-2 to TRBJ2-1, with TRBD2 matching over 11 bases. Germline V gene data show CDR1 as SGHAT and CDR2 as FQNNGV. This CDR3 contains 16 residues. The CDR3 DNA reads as TGTGCCAGCAGCGCCTCTCTAGCGGGAGGATACATTGAGCAGTTCTTC. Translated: CASSASLAGGYIEQFF.

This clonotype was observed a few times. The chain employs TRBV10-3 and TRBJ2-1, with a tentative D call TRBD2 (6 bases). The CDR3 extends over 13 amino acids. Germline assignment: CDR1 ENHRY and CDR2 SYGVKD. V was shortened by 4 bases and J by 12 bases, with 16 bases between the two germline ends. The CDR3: CAISGHEGSGQFF. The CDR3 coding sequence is TGTGCCATCAGTGGCCACGAGGGTAGCGGGCAGTTCTTC.

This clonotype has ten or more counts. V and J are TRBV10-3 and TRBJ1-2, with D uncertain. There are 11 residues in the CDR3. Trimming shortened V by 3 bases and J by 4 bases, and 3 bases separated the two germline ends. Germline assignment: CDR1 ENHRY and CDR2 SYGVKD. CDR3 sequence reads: CAISDTYGYTF. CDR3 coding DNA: TGTGCCATCAGTGACACCTATGGCTACACCTTC.

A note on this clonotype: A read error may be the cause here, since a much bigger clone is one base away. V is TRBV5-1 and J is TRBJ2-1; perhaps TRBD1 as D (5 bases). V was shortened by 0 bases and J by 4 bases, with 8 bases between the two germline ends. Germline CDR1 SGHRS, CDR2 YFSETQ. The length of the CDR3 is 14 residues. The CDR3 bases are TGCGCCAGCAGCTTGGCCAGGGCATACAATGAGCAGTTCTTC. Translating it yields CASSLARAYNEQFF.

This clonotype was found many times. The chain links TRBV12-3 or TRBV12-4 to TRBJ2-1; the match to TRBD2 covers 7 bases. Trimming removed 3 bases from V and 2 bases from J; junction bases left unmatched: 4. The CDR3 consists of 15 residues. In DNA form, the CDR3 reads TGTGCCAGCAGTTTCGGAAGCGGGACCTACAATGAGCAGTTCTTC. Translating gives CASSFGSGTYNEQFF.

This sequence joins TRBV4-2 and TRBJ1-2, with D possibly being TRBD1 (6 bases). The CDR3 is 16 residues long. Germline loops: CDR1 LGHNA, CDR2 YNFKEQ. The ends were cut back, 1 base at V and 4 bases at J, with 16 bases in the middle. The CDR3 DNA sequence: TGTGCCAGCAGCCAAGCTGGGACACCAAATATCTATGGCTACACCTTC. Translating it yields CASSQAGTPNIYGYTF.

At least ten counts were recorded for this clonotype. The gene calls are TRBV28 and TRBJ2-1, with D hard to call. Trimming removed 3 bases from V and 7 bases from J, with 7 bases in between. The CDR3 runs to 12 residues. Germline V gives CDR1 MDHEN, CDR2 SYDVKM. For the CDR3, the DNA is TGTGCCAGCAGTTTCCCCCCGAATGAGCAGTTCTTC. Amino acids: CASSFPPNEQFF.

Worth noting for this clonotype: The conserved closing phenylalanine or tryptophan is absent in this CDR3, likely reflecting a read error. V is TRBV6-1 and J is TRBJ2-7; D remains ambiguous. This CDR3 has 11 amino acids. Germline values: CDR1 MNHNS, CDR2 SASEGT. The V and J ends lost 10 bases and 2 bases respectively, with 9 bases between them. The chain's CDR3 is CATQKTYEQYS. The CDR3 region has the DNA TGTGCCACTCAGAAGACCTACGAGCAGTACTCC.

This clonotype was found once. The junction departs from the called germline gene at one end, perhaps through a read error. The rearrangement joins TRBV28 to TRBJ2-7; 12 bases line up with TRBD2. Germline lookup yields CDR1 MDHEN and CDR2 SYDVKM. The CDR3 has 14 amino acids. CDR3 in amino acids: CANSPGLAGGEQCF. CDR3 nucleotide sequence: TGTGCCAACAGCCCGGGACTAGCGGGTGGGGAGCAGTGCTTC.

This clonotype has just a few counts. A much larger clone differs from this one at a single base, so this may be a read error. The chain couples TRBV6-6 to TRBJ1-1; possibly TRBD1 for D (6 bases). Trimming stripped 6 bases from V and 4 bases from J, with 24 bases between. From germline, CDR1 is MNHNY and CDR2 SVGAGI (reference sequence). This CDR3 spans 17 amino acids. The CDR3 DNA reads TGTGCCAGCAGCCCTAAAAGTTATCGGGGGCGGAGCACTGAAGCTTTCTTT. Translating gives CASSPKSYRGRSTEAFF.

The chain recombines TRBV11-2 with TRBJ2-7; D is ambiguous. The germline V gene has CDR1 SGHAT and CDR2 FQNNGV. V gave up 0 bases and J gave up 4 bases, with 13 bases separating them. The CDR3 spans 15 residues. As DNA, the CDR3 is TGTGCCAGCAGCTTAGATACAGACCCAGGATACGAGCAGTACTTC. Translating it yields CASSLDTDPGYEQYF.

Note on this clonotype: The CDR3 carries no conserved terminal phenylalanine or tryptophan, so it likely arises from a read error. In DNA, the CDR3 is TGTGCCAGTAGCTTTTTATCCATCGCTTCCTACGAGCAGTACTCC. This codes for CASSFLSIASYEQYS. V and J are TRBV11-1 and TRBJ2-7; no definite D call. Germline V gene lookup returns CDR1 SGHAT and CDR2 FQDESV (reference sequence). The CDR3 contains 15 residues.

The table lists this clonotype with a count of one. The CDR3 here is CSASPTRLVAEAFF. DNA of the CDR3: TGCAGTGCTAGCCCCACAAGACTCGTCGCTGAAGCTTTCTTT. The chain has TRBV20-1 and TRBJ1-1; D ambiguous. In germline, CDR1 is DFQATT, CDR2 SNEGSKA (reference sequence). The V and J ends lost 3 bases and 6 bases respectively, with 17 bases between them. This CDR3 is 14 amino acids long.

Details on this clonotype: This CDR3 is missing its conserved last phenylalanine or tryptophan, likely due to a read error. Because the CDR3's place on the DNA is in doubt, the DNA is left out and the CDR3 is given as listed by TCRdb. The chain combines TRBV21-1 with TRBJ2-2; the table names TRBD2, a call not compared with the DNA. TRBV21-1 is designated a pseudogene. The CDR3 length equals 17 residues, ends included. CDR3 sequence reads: CASSKGRGASGTGELFL.

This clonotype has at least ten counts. DNA of the CDR3: TGTGCCAGCAGTTTAGGTCCCTACAATGAGCAGTTCTTC. Translating gives CASSLGPYNEQFF. This chain uses TRBV28 with TRBJ2-1, with no clear D. This CDR3 has 13 amino acids. Germline loops: CDR1 MDHEN, CDR2 SYDVKM. With 2 bases removed from V and 2 bases from J, the gap between germline ends came to 4 bases.

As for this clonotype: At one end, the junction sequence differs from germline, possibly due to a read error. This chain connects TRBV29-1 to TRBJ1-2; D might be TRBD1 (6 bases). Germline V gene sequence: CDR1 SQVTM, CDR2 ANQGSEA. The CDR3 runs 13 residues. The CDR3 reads CIVEEGERYSYTF. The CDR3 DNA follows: TGCATCGTTGAAGAGGGGGAGAGGTATAGCTACACCTTC.

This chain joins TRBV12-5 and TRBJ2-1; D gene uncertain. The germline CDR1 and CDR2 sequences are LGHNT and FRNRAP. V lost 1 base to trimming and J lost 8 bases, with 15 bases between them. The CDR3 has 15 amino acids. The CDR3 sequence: CASGLDILPGHEQFF. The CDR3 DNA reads TGTGCTAGTGGTTTGGACATCCTCCCCGGACATGAGCAGTTCTTC.

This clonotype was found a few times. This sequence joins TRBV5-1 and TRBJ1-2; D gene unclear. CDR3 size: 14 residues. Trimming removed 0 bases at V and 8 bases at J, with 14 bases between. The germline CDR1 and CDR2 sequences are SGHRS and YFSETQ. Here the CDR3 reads CASSLARGTRGYTF. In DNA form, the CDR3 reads TGCGCCAGCAGCTTGGCCAGAGGAACGAGGGGCTACACCTTC.

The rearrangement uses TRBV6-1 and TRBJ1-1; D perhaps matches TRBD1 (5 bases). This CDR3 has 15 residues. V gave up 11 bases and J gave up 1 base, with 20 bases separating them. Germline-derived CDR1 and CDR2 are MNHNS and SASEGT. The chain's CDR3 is CAAQPPGLANTEAFF. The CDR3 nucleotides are TGTGCCGCCCAACCGCCGGGACTGGCGAACACTGAAGCTTTCTTT.

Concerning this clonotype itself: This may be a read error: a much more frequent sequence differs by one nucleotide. CDR3 DNA: TGTACCAGCAGCCCCCTGGGGTCGAGCGGTCCCTACAATGAGCAGTTCTTC. Residues: CTSSPLGSSGPYNEQFF. This chain joins TRBV13 and TRBJ2-1; D might be TRBD2 (5 bases). CDR1 and CDR2 from the germline V gene are PRHDT and FYEKMQ (reference sequence). CDR3 length: 17 amino acids.

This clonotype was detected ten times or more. The CDR3 sequence: CASSSAGDSSNSGHF. The CDR3 coding sequence is TGTGCCAGCAGTTCGGCTGGAGATTCTTCGAACTCAGGGCATTTT. V usage is TRBV28 and J usage is TRBJ1-5, with D unclear. CDR3 length: 15 amino acids. From germline, CDR1 is MDHEN and CDR2 SYDVKM. V lost 4 bases, J lost 15 bases, and 25 bases lay in between.

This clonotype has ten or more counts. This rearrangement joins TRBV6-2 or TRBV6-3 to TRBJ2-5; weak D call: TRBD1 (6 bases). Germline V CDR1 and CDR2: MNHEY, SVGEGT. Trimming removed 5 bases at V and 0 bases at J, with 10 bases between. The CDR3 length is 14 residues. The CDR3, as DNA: TGTGCCAGCAGTACGACAGGAAACCAAGAGACCCAGTACTTC. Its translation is CASSTTGNQETQYF.

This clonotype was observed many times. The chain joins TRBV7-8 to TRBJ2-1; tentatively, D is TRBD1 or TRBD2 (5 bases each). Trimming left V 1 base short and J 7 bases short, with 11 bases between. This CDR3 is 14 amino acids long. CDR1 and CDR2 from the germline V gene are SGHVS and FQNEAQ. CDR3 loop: CASSLVGEPNEQFF. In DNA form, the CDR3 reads TGTGCCAGCAGCTTAGTGGGGGAGCCGAATGAGCAGTTCTTC.

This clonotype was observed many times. The CDR3 nucleotides read TGTGCCAGCAGGGGTCGACAGGCACTATCCTACAATGAGCAGTTCTTC. This gives the protein CASRGRQALSYNEQFF. J is TRBJ2-1 and V is TRBV6-5, with D tentatively TRBD1 (6 bases). CDR1 and CDR2 (germline): MNHEY, SVGAGI. The CDR3 is made up of 16 amino acids. Trimming took 6 bases from V and 1 from J, leaving 16 bases between them.

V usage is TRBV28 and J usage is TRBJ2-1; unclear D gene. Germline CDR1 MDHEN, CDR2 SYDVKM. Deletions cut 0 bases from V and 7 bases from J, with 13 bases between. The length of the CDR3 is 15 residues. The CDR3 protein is CASSLWKQLSNEQFF. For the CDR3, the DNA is TGTGCCAGCAGTTTATGGAAGCAACTATCAAATGAGCAGTTCTTC.

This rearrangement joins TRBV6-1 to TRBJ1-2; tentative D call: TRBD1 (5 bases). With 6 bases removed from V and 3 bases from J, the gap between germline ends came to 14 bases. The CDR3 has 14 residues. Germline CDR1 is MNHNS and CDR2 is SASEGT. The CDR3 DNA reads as TGTGCCAGCAGCGGGCCAGGGTCGGACTATGGCTACACCTTC. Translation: CASSGPGSDYGYTF.

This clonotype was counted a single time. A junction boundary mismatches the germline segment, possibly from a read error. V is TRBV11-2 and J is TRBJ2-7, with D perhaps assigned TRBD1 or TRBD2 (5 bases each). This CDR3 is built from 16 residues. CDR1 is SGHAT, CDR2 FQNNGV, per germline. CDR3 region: CASSLAGAGRGYEQCF. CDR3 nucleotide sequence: TGTGCCAGCAGCTTAGCCGGGGCCGGCCGTGGGTACGAGCAGTGCTTC.

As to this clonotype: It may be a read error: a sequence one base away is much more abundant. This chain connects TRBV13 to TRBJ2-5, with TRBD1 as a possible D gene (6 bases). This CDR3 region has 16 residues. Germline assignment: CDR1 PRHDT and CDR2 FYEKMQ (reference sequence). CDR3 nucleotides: TGTGTCAGCAGCGACGCCGGGACACGAAAACAAGAGACCCAGTACTTC. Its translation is CVSSDAGTRKQETQYF.